These T cell receptor beta chains were read from a single sample in a study of T-cell reconstitution after alpha-beta-depleted transplantation in children. TCRdb passed the PCR reads through MiXCR, listing each CDR3 protein once. This sample has 450,000 to 500,000 distinct CDR3 sequences, with around 13% found just once. The input for sequencing was PBMCs from the stem cell graft donor, taken from the stem cell graft. All receptors come from a human donor who donated a stem cell graft to a child with combined immunodeficiency. Both conserved end residues are part of each CDR3. A D gene is named only where the DNA matches it firmly. Part of the rows lack a size; the others show once, few, many or a class for expanded clones.

few | TRBJ1-1 | TRBV12-3/TRBV12-4 | . | CASSLAHGGNTEAFF | TGTGCCAGCAGTTTAGCGCATGGGGGGAACACTGAAGCTTTCTTT
many | TRBJ2-5 | TRBV12-3/TRBV12-4 | . | CASSFETARRETQYF | TGTGCCAGCAGTTTCGAGACAGCCAGGAGGGAGACCCAGTACTTC
many | TRBJ2-7 | TRBV6-1 | TRBD1 | CASGGLPGQTSYEQYF | TGTGCCAGCGGGGGCTTGCCGGGACAGACATCCTACGAGCAGTACTTC
many | TRBJ2-5 | TRBV20-1 | . | CSAGGGWQTQYF | TGCAGTGCTGGGGGCGGCTGGCAGACCCAGTACTTC
few | TRBJ1-5 | TRBV6-6 | . | CASTESNQPQHF | TGTGCCAGCACGGAGTCTAATCAGCCCCAGCATTTT
few | TRBJ2-3 | TRBV6-5 | . | CASSYGVGGVTDTQYF | TGTGCCAGCAGTTACGGGGTAGGAGGAGTCACAGATACGCAGTATTTT
. | TRBJ1-1 | TRBV20-1 | TRBD1 | CSARDRDRAFTEAFF | TGCAGTGCTAGAGACCGGGACAGGGCTTTCACTGAAGCTTTCTTT
few | TRBJ1-1 | TRBV29-1 | . | CSIATFAGTEAFF | TGCAGCATTGCTACCTTCGCGGGGACTGAAGCTTTCTTT
. | TRBJ1-5 | TRBV20-1 | . | CSAIRDNNQPQHF | TGCAGTGCTATCCGGGACAACAATCAGCCCCAGCATTTT
many | TRBJ2-1 | TRBV7-9 | . | CASSLGTDFNEQFF | TGTGCCAGCAGCTTAGGCACGGATTTCAATGAGCAGTTCTTC
. | TRBJ2-3 | TRBV12-3/TRBV12-4 | . | CASSFPLGTTSTDTQYF | TGTGCCAGCAGTTTCCCCCTTGGGACAACTAGCACAGATACGCAGTATTTT
. | TRBJ2-4 | TRBV12-3/TRBV12-4 | . | CASSLRLTARVQYF | TGTGCCAGCAGCCTCCGCCTGACTGCCCGAGTTCAGTACTTC
few | TRBJ2-1 | TRBV24-1 | . | CATSGYGGYSEQFF | TGTGCCACCAGTGGGTACGGGGGCTATAGTGAGCAGTTCTTC
many | TRBJ2-7 | TRBV5-1 | . | CASTPEGLPPYEQYF | TGCGCCAGCACCCCGGAGGGCCTCCCCCCTTACGAGCAGTACTTC
few | TRBJ2-7 | TRBV7-2 | . | CASSLRQGGSYEQYF | TGTGCCAGCAGCTTAAGGCAGGGGGGTAGCTACGAGCAGTACTTC
few | TRBJ2-2 | TRBV5-1 | . | CASSLEGQTYSNTGELFF | TGCGCCAGCAGCTTGGAAGGACAGACCTACTCGAACACCGGGGAGCTGTTTTTT
. | TRBJ1-1 | TRBV7-2 | . | CASSLATTTGEAFF | TGTGCCAGCAGCTTAGCGACTACGACGGGGGAAGCTTTCTTT
. | TRBJ2-2 | TRBV24-1 | . | CATSGGTPNTGELFF | TGTGCCACCAGTGGGGGGACGCCGAACACCGGGGAGCTGTTTTTT
many | TRBJ2-1 | TRBV2 | . | CASSVRGRNEQFF | TGTGCCAGCAGTGTCCGAGGGAGGAATGAGCAGTTCTTC
few | TRBJ2-5 | TRBV24-1 | . | CATRDTKETQYF | TGTGCCACCAGAGACACAAAAGAGACCCAGTACTTC
few | TRBJ2-7 | TRBV12-3/TRBV12-4 | TRBD2 | CASSISSGGEQYF | TGTGCCAGCAGTATTTCTAGCGGGGGCGAGCAGTACTTC
. | TRBJ2-3 | TRBV6-1 | . | CASRDSDMGTDTQYF | TGTGCCAGCAGGGATTCGGACATGGGCACAGATACGCAGTATTTT
. | TRBJ1-2 | TRBV4-3 | TRBD1 | CASSPERTGRNYGYTF | TGCGCCAGCAGCCCGGAGCGGACAGGGCGGAACTATGGCTACACCTTC
few | TRBJ2-6 | TRBV7-2 | . | CATPVAPSGANVLTF | TGTGCCACCCCGGTGGCTCCCTCTGGGGCCAACGTCCTGACTTTC
. | TRBJ1-1 | TRBV4-3 | . | CASSEGERALGGAFF | TGCGCCAGCAGCGAGGGGGAAAGGGCCTTGGGGGGAGCTTTCTTT
many | TRBJ2-7 | TRBV7-6 | TRBD1 | CASSLEPQGAGEQYF | TGTGCCAGCAGCTTAGAGCCACAGGGGGCAGGCGAGCAGTACTTC
many | TRBJ2-6 | TRBV7-9 | . | CASSYQGLWANVLTF | TGTGCCAGCAGCTACCAGGGCCTCTGGGCCAACGTCCTGACTTTC
few | TRBJ2-3 | TRBV9 | . | CASSVEWDTQYF | TGTGCCAGCAGCGTAGAATGGGATACGCAGTATTTT
once | TRBJ2-2 | TRBV29-1 | . | CSVGGAENTGEPFF | TGCAGCGTTGGGGGGGCAGAGAACACCGGGGAGCCGTTTTTT
. | TRBJ2-1 | TRBV4-2 | . | CASRALKSSYNEQFF | TGTGCCAGCAGAGCCTTGAAGAGCTCCTACAATGAGCAGTTCTTC
many | TRBJ1-1 | TRBV29-1 | TRBD1 | CSVDGPGQSAFF | TGCAGCGTTGATGGCCCGGGACAGTCAGCTTTCTTT
few | TRBJ2-7 | TRBV2 | . | CASRLGGVTYEQYF | TGTGCCAGCCGTTTAGGGGGGGTTACCTACGAGCAGTACTTC
many | TRBJ1-5 | TRBV29-1 | . | CSVERQLYSNQPQHF | TGCAGCGTTGAAAGACAGCTTTATAGCAATCAGCCCCAGCATTTT